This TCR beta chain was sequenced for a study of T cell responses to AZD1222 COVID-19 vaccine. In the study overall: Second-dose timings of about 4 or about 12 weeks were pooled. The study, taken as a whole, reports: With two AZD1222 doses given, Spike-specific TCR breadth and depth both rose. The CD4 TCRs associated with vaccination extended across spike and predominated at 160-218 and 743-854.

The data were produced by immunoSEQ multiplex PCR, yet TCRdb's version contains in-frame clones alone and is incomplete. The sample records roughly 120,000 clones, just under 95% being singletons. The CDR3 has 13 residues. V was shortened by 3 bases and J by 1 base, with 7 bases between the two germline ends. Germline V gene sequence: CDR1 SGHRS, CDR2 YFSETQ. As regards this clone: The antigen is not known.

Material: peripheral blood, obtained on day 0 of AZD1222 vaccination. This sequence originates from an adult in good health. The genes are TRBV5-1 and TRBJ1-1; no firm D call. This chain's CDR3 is CASSSTENTEAFF. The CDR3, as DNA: TGCGCCAGCAGCTCTACAGAGAACACTGAAGCTTTCTTT.